This TCR beta chain was sequenced during a study of regulatory T cells in long-lasting Graves disease. Arm-PCR of CDR3 regions and iRepertoire HTBI primers were the basis on which TCR beta libraries were built. One entry per CDR3 protein results from TCRdb running MiXCR on the multiplex PCR reads. The data contain about 440,000 distinct CDR3 sequences, around 15% of them singletons. This CDR3 has 14 amino acids. CDR1 is SNHLY, CDR2 FYNNEI, per germline. The ends were cut back, 2 bases at V and 6 bases at J, with 10 bases in the middle. As for time point: newly diagnosed GD, antithyroid drugs for less than 3 months. The TCR library was made from RNA that had been extracted from PBMCs in TRIzol. From each patient, about 8.3 milliliters of peripheral blood was drawn and collected into an EDTA anticoagulant tube. The same specimen was also included in a second study, on T cells in Graves' hyperthyroidism and ophthalmopathy. This second report adds: Each diagnosis drew on symptoms, thyroxine, TRAb, thyroid ultrasound and orbital computed tomography findings.

This material consisted of peripheral blood mononuclear cells (PBMCs), taken at new diagnosis, from a patient treated with antithyroid drugs. The V and J genes are TRBV2 and TRBJ1-4; D is perhaps TRBD1 (6 bases). The receptor was isolated from a woman aged 25 to 39 with Graves disease. CDR3: CASSEYRVDEKLFF. Written as DNA, the CDR3 is TGTGCCAGCAGTGAATACAGGGTTGATGAAAAACTGTTTTTT.